Below, one T cell receptor beta chain is given with its context. Only one base separates this from a far larger clonotype, so it likely reflects a read error. The time point was: before trial treatment. Germline CDR1 and CDR2: MNHEY and SVGEGT. The length of the CDR3 is 17 residues. V lost 5 bases, J lost 4 bases, and 14 bases stayed unmatched. This entry belongs to a study of low-dose radiotherapy and immunotherapy resistance in tumors. First-strand cDNA used TRAV- and TRBV-specific primers, covering alpha and beta chains. The authors amplified TCRs for about 20 PCR cycles with a constant-region primer and a V-primer adapter. TCRdb used MiXCR to reprocess the reads, holding one entry per CDR3 protein. The table includes around 90,000 distinct CDR3 sequences, 18% detected once.

The gene calls are TRBV6-2 or TRBV6-3 and TRBJ1-5, with TRBD1 matching 7 bases. The starting material was PBMCs, obtained before treatment. This sequence originates from a male donor with prostate cancer. The chain's CDR3 is CASSHTPSTGTNQPQHF. The CDR3 DNA reads TGTGCCAGCAGTCATACGCCCTCGACAGGGACTAATCAGCCCCAGCATTTT.